A selection of T cell receptor beta chains follows, all from one sample in a study of T cell repertoires in cytomegalovirus infection. TCRdb passed the reads through MiXCR, listing each CDR3 protein once. The top ten clones hold approximately 12% of a sample with about 310,000 distinct CDR3 sequences, around a quarter of them seen once. Antigens for these TCRs are unknown. The sequenced sample was cultured PBMCs, obtained from culture after CMV antigen stimulation. Receptors were obtained from a human donor in good health (CMV status not recorded). Some clones in this sample may be carry-over from other donors' samples. The CDR3 runs from the conserved cysteine through the conserved F or W. The order of the fields is V gene, J gene, CDR3 protein.

TRBV28,TRBJ2-1,CASSLVPPPLNEQFF
TRBV28,TRBJ2-5,CASSPIGLETQYF
TRBV9,TRBJ1-2,CASSGPGQPSNGYTF
TRBV7-6,TRBJ2-1,CASSLVTSGYNEQFF
TRBV7-3,TRBJ2-2,CASSLEGRLAGSSGELFF
TRBV20-1,TRBJ2-3,CSARDSASTDTQYF
TRBV12-3/TRBV12-4,TRBJ1-5,CASSFQDRGRKPQHF
TRBV11-2,TRBJ2-4,CASRGWGFQYF
TRBV5-4,TRBJ2-6,CASTPGGRPGANVLTF
TRBV7-2,TRBJ2-5,CASSLAGGRTQETQYF
TRBV6-1,TRBJ2-7,CASSFTTYEQYF
TRBV15,TRBJ1-5,CATSRSSQGAFEPQHF
TRBV6-5,TRBJ2-2,CASSYSVSGRAGELFF
TRBV12-3/TRBV12-4,TRBJ1-4,CASSLATGPDEKLFF
TRBV28,TRBJ2-7,CASTRTSGRLGLSEQYF
TRBV7-8,TRBJ2-7,CASSPLAGGVSYEQYF
TRBV30,TRBJ1-6,CAWSGPGHYNSPLHF
TRBV19,TRBJ1-2,CASNQLGLGRNYGYTF
TRBV28,TRBJ1-1,CASSRYRDTTEAFF
TRBV7-2,TRBJ2-5,CASSLGTTGYF
TRBV11-3,TRBJ2-3,CASSSGLAESTDTQYF
TRBV15,TRBJ2-3,CATSSGQGARIDTQYF
TRBV7-2,TRBJ1-5,CASSSYFTQGINYQPQHF
TRBV6-2/TRBV6-3,TRBJ1-5,CASVSMGSNQPQHF
TRBV7-2,TRBJ2-1,CASSLLEATSYNEQFF
TRBV29-1,TRBJ2-1,CSVKPGLAGGPYNEQFF
TRBV5-1,TRBJ2-4,CASSRAGRYENIQYF
TRBV7-2,TRBJ2-2,CASSSRRNTGELFF
TRBV19,TRBJ1-1,CASSTFGGTNTEAFF
TRBV6-1,TRBJ1-1,CASSNSDSTEAFF
TRBV25-1,TRBJ2-5,CASTEGVWETQYF
TRBV4-1,TRBJ1-2,CASSQSPTGVKYGYTF
TRBV5-1,TRBJ2-7,CASSQGGSSSYEQYF
TRBV18,TRBJ1-2,CASSPPDQSPGYTF
TRBV7-6,TRBJ2-3,CASSRTLSDTQYF
TRBV7-9,TRBJ2-4,CASSLDTNIQYF
TRBV7-3,TRBJ2-7,CASSQKAVYEQYF
TRBV19,TRBJ1-2,CASSMTHLSWGVSPYGYTF
TRBV7-2,TRBJ1-6,CASSYYPGPYNSPLHF
TRBV7-9,TRBJ2-5,CASSPVEETQYF
TRBV19,TRBJ2-3,CASSVLDTQYF
TRBV25-1,TRBJ2-3,CASSEAGGIHTQYF
TRBV19,TRBJ2-1,CASSIVINNEQFF
TRBV9,TRBJ1-1,CASSVGGTGGRNTEAFF
TRBV7-9,TRBJ2-1,CASSLATGNLEQFF
TRBV28,TRBJ1-3,CASSRLGPGNTIYF
TRBV19,TRBJ1-2,CASSIKVNYGYTF
TRBV28,TRBJ1-6,CASALGGRLNSPLHF
TRBV6-1,TRBJ1-1,CASRRPNTEAFF
TRBV6-2/TRBV6-3,TRBJ1-1,CASSYHDRDRSTEAFF
TRBV10-3,TRBJ1-4,CAIGDSRDGEKLFF
TRBV28,TRBJ2-7,CASSSGMTYEQYF
TRBV20-1,TRBJ1-1,CSPTEPMNTEAFF
TRBV7-2,TRBJ2-3,CASSRRAADTQYF
TRBV25-1,TRBJ2-3,CASSEVVGDTQYF
TRBV12-3/TRBV12-4,TRBJ1-1,CASSPGTSIMNTEAFF